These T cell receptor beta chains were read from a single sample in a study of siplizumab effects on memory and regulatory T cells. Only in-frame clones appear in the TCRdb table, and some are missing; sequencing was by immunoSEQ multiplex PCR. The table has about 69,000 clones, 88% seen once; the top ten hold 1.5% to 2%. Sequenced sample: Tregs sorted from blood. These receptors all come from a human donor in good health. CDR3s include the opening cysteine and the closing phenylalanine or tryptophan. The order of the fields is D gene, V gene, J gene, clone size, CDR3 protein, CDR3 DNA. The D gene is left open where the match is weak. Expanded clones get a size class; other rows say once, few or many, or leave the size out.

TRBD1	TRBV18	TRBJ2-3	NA	CASSPGAGGVPDTQYF	TGTGCCAGCTCACCAGGGGCAGGGGGCGTCCCAGATACGCAGTATTTT
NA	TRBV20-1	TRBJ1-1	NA	CSFRGNTEAFF	TGCAGCTTCCGGGGTAACACTGAAGCTTTCTTT
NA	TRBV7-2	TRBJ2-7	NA	CASSRRSSYEQYF	TGTGCCAGCAGCCGCAGGAGCTCCTACGAGCAGTACTTC
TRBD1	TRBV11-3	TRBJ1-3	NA	CASRSQGAQGNTIYF	TGTGCCAGCAGATCACAGGGGGCGCAGGGAAACACCATATATTTT
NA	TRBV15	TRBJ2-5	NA	CATSREGGGGETQYF	TGTGCCACCAGCAGAGAGGGGGGCGGGGGAGAGACCCAGTACTTC
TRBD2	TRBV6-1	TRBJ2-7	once	CASSGGTTYRSSYEQYF	TGTGCCAGCAGTGGCGGGACTACCTACCGAAGCTCCTACGAGCAGTACTTC
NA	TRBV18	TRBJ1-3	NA	CASSPTDSGNTIYF	TGTGCCAGCTCACCAACGGACTCTGGAAACACCATATATTTT
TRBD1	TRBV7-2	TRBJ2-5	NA	CASSGDRGETQYF	TGTGCCAGCAGCGGGGACAGGGGGGAGACCCAGTACTTC
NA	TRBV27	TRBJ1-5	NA	CASSLVGGQPQHF	TGTGCCAGCAGTTTAGTTGGGGGCCAGCCCCAGCATTTT
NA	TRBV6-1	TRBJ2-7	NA	CASRGGAGDSYEQYF	TGTGCCAGCAGGGGGGGCGCAGGGGACTCCTACGAGCAGTACTTC
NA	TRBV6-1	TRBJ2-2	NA	CASIMRLANTGELFF	TGTGCCAGCATTATGCGTCTCGCGAACACCGGGGAGCTGTTTTTT
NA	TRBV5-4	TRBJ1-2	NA	CASSAGVYGYTF	TGTGCCAGCAGCGCGGGGGTCTATGGCTACACCTTC
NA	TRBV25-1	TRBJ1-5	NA	CASSEQGGNQPQHF	TGTGCCAGCAGTGAACAAGGGGGGAATCAGCCCCAGCATTTT
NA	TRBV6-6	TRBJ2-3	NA	CASRSGRHTDTQYF	TGTGCCAGCAGGTCGGGGCGTCACACAGATACGCAGTATTTT
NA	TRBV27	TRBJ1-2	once	CASSQTRSGGYTF	TGTGCCAGCAGTCAGACCAGGTCTGGCGGCTACACCTTC
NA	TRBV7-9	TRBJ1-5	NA	CASSFGPGGNQPQHF	TGTGCCAGCAGCTTTGGACCTGGTGGCAATCAGCCCCAGCATTTT
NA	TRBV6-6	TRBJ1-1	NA	CASSYSWLGGYTEAFF	TGTGCCAGCAGTTACTCATGGTTGGGGGGGTACACTGAAGCTTTCTTT
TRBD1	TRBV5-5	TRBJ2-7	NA	CASSPPGQIYEQYF	TGTGCCAGCAGCCCACCGGGACAGATCTACGAGCAGTACTTC
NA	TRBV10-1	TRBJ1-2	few	CASSESWGDTF	TGCGCCAGCAGTGAGTCTTGGGGCGACACCTTC
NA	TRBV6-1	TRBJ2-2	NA	CASSGIPNTGELFF	TGTGCCAGCAGTGGGATCCCGAACACCGGGGAGCTGTTTTTT
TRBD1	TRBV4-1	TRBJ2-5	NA	CASSQHPGQGAGETQYF	TGCGCCAGCAGCCAACATCCGGGACAGGGGGCTGGAGAGACCCAGTACTTC
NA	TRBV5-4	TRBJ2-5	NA	CASSLKGRGRTETQYF	TGTGCCAGCAGCTTGAAAGGGAGGGGGAGGACGGAGACCCAGTACTTC
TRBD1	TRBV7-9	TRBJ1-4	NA	CASSLVGTGVFEKLFF	TGTGCCAGCAGCTTAGTCGGGACAGGGGTCTTCGAAAAACTGTTTTTT
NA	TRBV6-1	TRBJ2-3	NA	CASSERVEDTQYF	TGTGCCAGCAGTGAAAGGGTGGAAGATACGCAGTATTTT
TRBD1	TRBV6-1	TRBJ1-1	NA	CASSDRQGSVSTEAFF	TGTGCCAGCAGTGACCGACAGGGTTCAGTGAGTACTGAAGCTTTCTTT
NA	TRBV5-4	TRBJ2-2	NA	CASSPGTTNTGELFF	TGTGCCAGCAGCCCAGGCACCACGAACACCGGGGAGCTGTTTTTT
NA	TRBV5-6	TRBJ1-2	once	CASSPGALGPIYGYTF	TGTGCCAGCAGCCCGGGGGCCCTCGGTCCCATCTATGGCTACACCTTC
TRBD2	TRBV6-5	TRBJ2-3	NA	CASKTSGGVDTQYF	TGTGCCAGCAAGACTAGCGGTGGGGTAGATACGCAGTATTTT
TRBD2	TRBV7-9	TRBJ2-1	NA	CASSIIAGAYNEQFF	TGTGCCAGCAGCATCATAGCGGGAGCCTACAATGAGCAGTTCTTC
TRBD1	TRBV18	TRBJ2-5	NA	CASSQTGQETQYF	TGTGCCAGCTCACAGACAGGGCAAGAGACCCAGTACTTC
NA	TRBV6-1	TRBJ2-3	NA	CASSFSGGSTDTQYF	TGTGCCAGCAGCTTCAGCGGAGGGAGCACAGATACGCAGTATTTT
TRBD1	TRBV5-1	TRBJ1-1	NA	CASSLGQGLMNTEAFF	TGCGCCAGCAGCTTGGGACAGGGGCTTATGAACACTGAAGCTTTCTTT
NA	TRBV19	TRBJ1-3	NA	CASSFGGSGSGNTIYF	TGTGCCAGTAGTTTCGGCGGGTCGGGATCTGGAAACACCATATATTTT
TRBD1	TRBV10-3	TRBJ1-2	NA	CATQGDYGYTF	TGTGCCACCCAGGGGGACTATGGCTACACCTTC
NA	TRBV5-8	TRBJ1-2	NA	CASRPPAGTAPYGYTF	TGTGCCAGCAGACCCCCCGCCGGGACCGCCCCCTATGGCTACACCTTC
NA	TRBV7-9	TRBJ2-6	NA	CASSLAGSSGANVLTF	TGTGCCAGCAGCTTAGCCGGCTCCTCTGGGGCCAACGTCCTGACTTTC
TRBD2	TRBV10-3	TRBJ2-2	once	CAISPSGLYTGELFF	TGTGCCATCAGCCCTAGCGGGCTTTACACCGGGGAGCTGTTTTTT
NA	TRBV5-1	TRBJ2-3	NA	CASSGTRDTQYF	TGCGCCAGCAGTGGGACTCGAGATACGCAGTATTTT
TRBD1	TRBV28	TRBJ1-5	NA	CAIQGASNQPQHF	TGTGCCATCCAGGGGGCGAGCAATCAGCCCCAGCATTTT
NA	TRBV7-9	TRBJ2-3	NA	CASSHGGRSSGTDTQYF	TGTGCCAGCAGCCATGGGGGTCGGAGTTCAGGCACAGATACGCAGTATTTT
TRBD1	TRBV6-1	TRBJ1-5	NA	CAAGGVLQPQHF	TGTGCCGCAGGGGGGGTGCTTCAGCCCCAGCATTTT
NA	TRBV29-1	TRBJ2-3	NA	CSVGRDNYGTQYF	TGCAGCGTTGGACGGGATAATTATGGTACGCAGTATTTT
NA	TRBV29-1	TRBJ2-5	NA	CSVEGHRGRETQYF	TGCAGCGTTGAAGGGCACCGGGGAAGGGAGACCCAGTACTTC
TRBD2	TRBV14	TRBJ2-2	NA	CASSRRRKGLAGVTGELFF	TGTGCCAGCAGCCGCAGGAGAAAGGGACTAGCGGGTGTCACCGGGGAGCTGTTTTTT
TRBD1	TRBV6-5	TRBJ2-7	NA	CASSRDRAYEQYF	TGTGCCAGCAGCCGGGACAGGGCCTACGAGCAGTACTTC
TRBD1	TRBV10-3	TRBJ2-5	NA	CATHRDRVTETQYF	TGTGCCACACACCGGGACAGGGTGACAGAGACCCAGTACTTC
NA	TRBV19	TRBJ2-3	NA	CASSKIKPLVDTDTQYF	TGTGCCAGTAGTAAAATCAAGCCCCTGGTAGACACAGATACGCAGTATTTT
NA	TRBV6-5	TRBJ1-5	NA	CASSYSSGASPQHF	TGTGCCAGCAGTTACTCTTCAGGTGCATCGCCCCAGCATTTT
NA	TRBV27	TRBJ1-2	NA	CASSLTPFLTDYGYTF	TGTGCCAGCAGTTTAACTCCGTTTTTGACGGACTATGGCTACACCTTC
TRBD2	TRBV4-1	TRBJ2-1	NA	CASSPGLAGAGGNEQFF	TGCGCCAGCAGCCCGGGACTAGCGGGCGCAGGAGGCAATGAGCAGTTCTTC
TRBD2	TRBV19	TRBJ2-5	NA	CASRAGTSQETQYF	TGTGCCAGTAGAGCGGGGACTTCTCAAGAGACCCAGTACTTC
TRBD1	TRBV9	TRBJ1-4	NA	CASSVGQGNEKLFF	TGTGCCAGCAGCGTCGGACAGGGCAACGAAAAACTGTTTTTT
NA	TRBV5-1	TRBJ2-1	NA	CASSPLGSYNEQFF	TGCGCCAGCAGCCCTCTGGGTTCCTACAATGAGCAGTTCTTC
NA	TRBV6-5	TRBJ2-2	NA	CASRKGRDGGELFF	TGTGCCAGCCGGAAAGGCAGGGACGGCGGGGAGCTGTTTTTT
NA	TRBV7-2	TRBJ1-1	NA	CASRIGVTEAFF	TGTGCCAGCAGAATCGGGGTCACTGAAGCTTTCTTT
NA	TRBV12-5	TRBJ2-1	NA	CASEGVRGNNEQFF	TGTGCTAGCGAAGGGGTACGGGGCAACAATGAGCAGTTCTTC
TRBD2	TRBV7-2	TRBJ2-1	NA	CASSLAPSGNGGQFF	TGTGCCAGCAGCTTAGCCCCTAGCGGGAATGGTGGGCAGTTCTTC
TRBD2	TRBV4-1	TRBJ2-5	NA	CASSQALGGRGGQETQYF	TGCGCCAGCAGCCAAGCTCTTGGCGGGAGGGGGGGCCAAGAGACCCAGTACTTC